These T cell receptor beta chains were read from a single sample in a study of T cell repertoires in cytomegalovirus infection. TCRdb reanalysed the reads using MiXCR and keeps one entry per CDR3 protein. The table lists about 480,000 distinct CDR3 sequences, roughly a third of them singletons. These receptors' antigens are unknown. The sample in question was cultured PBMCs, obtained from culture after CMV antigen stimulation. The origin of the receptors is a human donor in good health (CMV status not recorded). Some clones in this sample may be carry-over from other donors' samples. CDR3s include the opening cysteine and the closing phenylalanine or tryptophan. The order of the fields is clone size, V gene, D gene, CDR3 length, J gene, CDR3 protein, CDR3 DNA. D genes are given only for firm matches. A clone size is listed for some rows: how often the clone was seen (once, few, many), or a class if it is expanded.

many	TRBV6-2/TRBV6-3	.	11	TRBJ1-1	CASSLWTEAFF	TGTGCCAGCAGTTTGTGGACTGAAGCTTTCTTT
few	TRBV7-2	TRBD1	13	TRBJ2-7	CASSFRGSHEQYF	TGTGCCAGCAGCTTCAGGGGGTCCCACGAGCAGTACTTC
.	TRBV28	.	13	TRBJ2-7	CASQGSPSYEQYF	TGTGCCAGTCAGGGGTCGCCCTCCTACGAGCAGTACTTC
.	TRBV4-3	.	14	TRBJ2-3	CASSQEDRTDTQYF	TGCGCCAGCAGCCAGGAGGACCGCACAGATACGCAGTATTTT
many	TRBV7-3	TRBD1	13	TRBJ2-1	CASSTQGGNEQFF	TGTGCCAGCAGCACACAGGGGGGCAATGAGCAGTTCTTC
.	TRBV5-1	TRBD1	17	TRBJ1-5	CASSLDGRTGVGQPQHF	TGCGCCAGCAGCTTGGATGGACGGACAGGGGTAGGTCAGCCCCAGCATTTT
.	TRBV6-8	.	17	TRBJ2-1	CASSYWSQSVAYNEQFF	TGTGCCAGCAGTTACTGGTCCCAGAGTGTTGCCTACAATGAGCAGTTCTTC
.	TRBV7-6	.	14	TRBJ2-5	CASLGYRGRETQYF	TGTGCCAGCCTGGGGTACCGGGGGCGGGAGACCCAGTACTTC
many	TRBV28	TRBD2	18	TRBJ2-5	CASSLWTGTSPTYETQYF	TGTGCCAGCAGTTTATGGACCGGGACTAGCCCTACTTATGAGACCCAGTACTTC
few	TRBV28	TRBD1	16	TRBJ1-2	CASSLTLSGTVYGYTF	TGTGCCAGCAGTTTAACCCTTTCAGGGACAGTCTATGGCTACACCTTC
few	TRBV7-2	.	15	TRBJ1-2	CASSLSGREGYGYTF	TGTGCCAGCAGCTTATCCGGCCGCGAAGGTTATGGCTACACCTTC